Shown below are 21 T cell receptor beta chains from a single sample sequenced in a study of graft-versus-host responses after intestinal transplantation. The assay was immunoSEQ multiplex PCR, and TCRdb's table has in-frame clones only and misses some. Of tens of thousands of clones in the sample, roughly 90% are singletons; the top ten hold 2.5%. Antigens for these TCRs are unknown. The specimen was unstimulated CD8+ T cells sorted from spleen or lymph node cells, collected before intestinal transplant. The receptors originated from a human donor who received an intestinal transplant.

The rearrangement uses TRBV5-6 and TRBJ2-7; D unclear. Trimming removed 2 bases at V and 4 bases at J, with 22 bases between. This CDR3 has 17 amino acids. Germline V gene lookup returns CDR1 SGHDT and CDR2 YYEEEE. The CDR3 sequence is CASSFNRVATTPYEQYF. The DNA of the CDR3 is TGTGCCAGCAGCTTCAATCGGGTAGCCACTACCCCTTACGAGCAGTACTTC.

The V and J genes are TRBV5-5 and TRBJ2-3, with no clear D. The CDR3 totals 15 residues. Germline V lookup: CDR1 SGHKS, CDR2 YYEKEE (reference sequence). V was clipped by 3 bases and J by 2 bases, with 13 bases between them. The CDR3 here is CASSSLLRPTDTQYF. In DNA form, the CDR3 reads TGTGCCAGCAGCTCGCTATTGAGGCCCACAGATACGCAGTATTTT.

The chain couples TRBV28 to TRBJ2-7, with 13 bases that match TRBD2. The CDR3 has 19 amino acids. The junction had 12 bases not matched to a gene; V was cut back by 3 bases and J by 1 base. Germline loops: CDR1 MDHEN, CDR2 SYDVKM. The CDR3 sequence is CASSFPTSGRAYESYEQYF. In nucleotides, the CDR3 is TGTGCCAGCAGTTTCCCCACTAGCGGGAGGGCATATGAGTCCTACGAGCAGTACTTC.

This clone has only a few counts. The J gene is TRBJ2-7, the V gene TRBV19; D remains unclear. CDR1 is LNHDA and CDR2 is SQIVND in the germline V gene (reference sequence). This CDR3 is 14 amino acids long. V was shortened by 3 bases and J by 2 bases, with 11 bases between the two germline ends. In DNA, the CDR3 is TGTGCCAGTAGTATGTCAGGAAGCACCTACGAGCAGTACTTC. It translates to CASSMSGSTYEQYF.

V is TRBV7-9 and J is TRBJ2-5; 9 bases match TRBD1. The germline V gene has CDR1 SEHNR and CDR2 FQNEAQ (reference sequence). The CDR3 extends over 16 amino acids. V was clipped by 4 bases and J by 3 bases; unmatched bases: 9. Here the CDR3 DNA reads TGTGCCAGCAGCTCCGGGACAGGGTTTTGGGAAGAGACCCAGTACTTC. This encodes CASSSGTGFWEETQYF.

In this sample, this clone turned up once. The CDR3 nucleotides read TGTGCCAGCAGCTACCCCGAGGGCACTGAAGCTTTCTTT. Its protein product is CASSYPEGTEAFF. The chain employs TRBV11-2 and TRBJ1-1; the D is unclear. CDR3 length equals 13 residues. Trimming removed 4 bases at V and 4 bases at J, with 10 bases between. Germline CDR1 and CDR2: SGHAT and FQNNGV.

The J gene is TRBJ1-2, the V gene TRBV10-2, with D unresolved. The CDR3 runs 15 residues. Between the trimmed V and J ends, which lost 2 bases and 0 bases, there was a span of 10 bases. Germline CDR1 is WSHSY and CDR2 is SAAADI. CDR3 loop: CASSEEEKANYGYTF. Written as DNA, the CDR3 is TGCGCCAGCAGTGAGGAGGAGAAAGCTAACTATGGCTACACCTTC.

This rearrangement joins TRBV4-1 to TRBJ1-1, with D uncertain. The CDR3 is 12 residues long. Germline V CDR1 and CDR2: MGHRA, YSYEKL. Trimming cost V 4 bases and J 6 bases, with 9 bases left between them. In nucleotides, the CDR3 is TGCGCCAGCAGCCGATCTACTTCTGAAGCTTTCTTT. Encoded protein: CASSRSTSEAFF.

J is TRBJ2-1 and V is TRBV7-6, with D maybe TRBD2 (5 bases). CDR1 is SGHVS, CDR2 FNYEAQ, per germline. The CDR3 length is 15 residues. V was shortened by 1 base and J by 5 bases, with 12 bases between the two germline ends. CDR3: CASSLGTEDDNEQFF. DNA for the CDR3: TGTGCCAGCAGCTTAGGGACGGAGGACGACAATGAGCAGTTCTTC. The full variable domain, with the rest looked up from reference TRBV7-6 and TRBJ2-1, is GAGVSQSPRYKVTKRGQDVALRCDPISGHVSLYWYRQALGQGPEFLTYFNYEAQQDKSGLPNDRFSAERPEGSISTLTIQRTEQRDSAMYRCASSLGTEDDNEQFFGPGTRLTVL.

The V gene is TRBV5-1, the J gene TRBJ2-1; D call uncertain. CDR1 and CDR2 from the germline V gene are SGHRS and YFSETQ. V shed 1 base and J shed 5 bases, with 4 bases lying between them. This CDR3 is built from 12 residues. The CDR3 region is CASSLTDNEQFF. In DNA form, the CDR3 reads TGCGCCAGCAGCTTGACTGACAATGAGCAGTTCTTC.

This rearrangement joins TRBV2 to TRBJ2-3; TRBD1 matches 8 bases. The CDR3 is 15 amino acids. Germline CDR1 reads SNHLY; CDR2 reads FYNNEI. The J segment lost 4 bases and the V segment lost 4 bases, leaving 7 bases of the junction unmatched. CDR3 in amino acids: CASSGSRDRSDTQYF. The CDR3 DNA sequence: TGTGCCAGCAGTGGGTCCCGGGACAGGTCAGATACGCAGTATTTT.

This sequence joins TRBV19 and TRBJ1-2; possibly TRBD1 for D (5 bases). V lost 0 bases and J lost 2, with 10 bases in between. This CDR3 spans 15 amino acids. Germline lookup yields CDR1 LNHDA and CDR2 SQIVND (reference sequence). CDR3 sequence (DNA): TGTGCCAGTAGTATAGACACCTCAGGGAACTATGGCTACACCTTC. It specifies CASSIDTSGNYGYTF. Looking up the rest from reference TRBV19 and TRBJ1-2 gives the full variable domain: DGGITQSPKYLFRKEGQNVTLSCEQNLNHDAMYWYRQDPGQGLRLIYYSQIVNDFQKGDIAEGYSVSREKKESFPLTVTSAQKNPTAFYLCASSIDTSGNYGYTFGSGTRLTVV.

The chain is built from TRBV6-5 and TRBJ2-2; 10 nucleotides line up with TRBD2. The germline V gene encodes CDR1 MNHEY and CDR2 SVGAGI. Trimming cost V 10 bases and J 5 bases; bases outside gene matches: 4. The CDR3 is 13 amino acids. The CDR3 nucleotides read TGTGCCACGAGCGGGGGGGCTACCGGGGAGCTGTTTTTT. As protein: CATSGGATGELFF.

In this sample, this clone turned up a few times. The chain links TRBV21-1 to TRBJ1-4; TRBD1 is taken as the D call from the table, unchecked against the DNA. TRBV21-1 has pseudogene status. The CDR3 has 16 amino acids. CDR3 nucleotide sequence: TGTGCCAGCAGCAACGATAGGGACAGACTGGGTGAAAAACTGTTTTTT. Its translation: CASSNDRDRLGEKLFF.

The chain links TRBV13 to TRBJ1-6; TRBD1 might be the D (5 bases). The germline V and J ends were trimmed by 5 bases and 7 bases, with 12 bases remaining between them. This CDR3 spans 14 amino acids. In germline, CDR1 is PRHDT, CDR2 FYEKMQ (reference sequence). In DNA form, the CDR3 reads TGTGCCAGCAGCCTTGGGCGGGGGAATTCACCCCTCCACTTT. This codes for CASSLGRGNSPLHF.

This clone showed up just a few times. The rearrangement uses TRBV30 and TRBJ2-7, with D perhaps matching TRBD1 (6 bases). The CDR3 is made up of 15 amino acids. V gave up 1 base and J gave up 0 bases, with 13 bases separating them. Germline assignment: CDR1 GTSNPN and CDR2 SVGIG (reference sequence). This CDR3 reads CAWSGGHSSSYEQYF. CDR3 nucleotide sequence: TGTGCCTGGAGTGGGGGACATTCAAGCTCCTACGAGCAGTACTTC.

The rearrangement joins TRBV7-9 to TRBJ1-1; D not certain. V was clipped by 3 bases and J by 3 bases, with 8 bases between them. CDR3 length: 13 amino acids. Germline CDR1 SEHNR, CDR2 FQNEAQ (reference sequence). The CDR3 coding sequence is TGTGCCAGCAGCTTTGAGGGTCACACTGAAGCTTTCTTT. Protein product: CASSFEGHTEAFF.

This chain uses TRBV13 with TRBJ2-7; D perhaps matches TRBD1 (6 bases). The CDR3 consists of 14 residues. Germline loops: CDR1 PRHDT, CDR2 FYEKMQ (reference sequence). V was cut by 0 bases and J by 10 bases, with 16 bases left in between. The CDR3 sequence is CASSLGQGIIDQYF. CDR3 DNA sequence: TGTGCCAGCAGCTTAGGACAGGGAATAATCGACCAGTACTTC.

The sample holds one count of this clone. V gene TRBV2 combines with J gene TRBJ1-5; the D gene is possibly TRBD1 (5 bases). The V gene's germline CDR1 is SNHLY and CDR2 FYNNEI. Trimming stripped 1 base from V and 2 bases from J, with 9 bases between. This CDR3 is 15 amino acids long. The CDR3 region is CASSEGGWGNQPQHF. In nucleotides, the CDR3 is TGTGCCAGCAGTGAAGGGGGCTGGGGCAATCAGCCCCAGCATTTT.

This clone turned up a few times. In nucleotides, the CDR3 is TGTGCCAGCAGTGAAGGAGCCCCCGCTGGAAACACCATATATTTT. Amino acids: CASSEGAPAGNTIYF. The rearrangement uses TRBV25-1 and TRBJ1-3; D remains unclear. The CDR3 length is 15 residues. Germline CDR1 reads MGHDK; CDR2 reads SYGVNS. V was cut by 2 bases and J by 2 bases, with 10 bases left in between.

Here the CDR3 reads CSVEGGREVNEQFF. Here the CDR3 DNA reads TGCAGCGTTGAAGGAGGCAGGGAAGTAAATGAGCAGTTCTTC. The rearrangement uses TRBV29-1 and TRBJ2-1; D may be TRBD1 (5 bases). This CDR3 spans 14 amino acids. The V gene lost 1 base and the J gene lost 7 bases, with 14 bases spanning the gap. CDR1 SQVTM and CDR2 ANQGSEA come from the germline V gene.